This T cell receptor (beta chain) was sequenced in a study of cytomegalovirus exposure and HLA in healthy donors (dated by TCRdb to about 2017). Turning to the overall study: In an earlier analysis of some 550 of the donors, approximately 300 Gb of sequence data and 90 million to 120 million unique TCR beta sequences from about 180 million T cells were reported. The T cell repertoires of roughly 660 subjects were profiled by immunosequencing and related to cytomegalovirus serostatus. The study aimed to test whether signatures of past pathogen exposure could be identified by cataloging public T cell receptors. Roughly 300 gigabases of sequencing data and tens of millions of unique TCR sequences made up an early release that covered under 750 HLA-typed donors. On average, roughly 250,000 unique TCR beta nucleotide sequences were sequenced per donor among fewer than 500 genotyped donors of the cohort, with about 17% of those sequences being non-productive. In the later analysis, no new phenotypic data were used to find candidate immune exposures; instead, reliance was placed on TCR beta sequences and their occurrence across donors. The study combined high-throughput TCR immunosequencing, statistical association of individual TCRs with disease status, and machine learning to predict cytomegalovirus infection status. Every discovery cohort repertoire had been produced on one sequencing platform. In an earlier analysis of 500 to 650 of the donors, high-throughput TCR beta sequencing was used to judge whether each TCR beta V gene segment behaved as functional or pseudogenic. Both class I and class II loci were covered by HLA typing, at four-digit resolution. Donor age, sex, ethnicity and CMV serostatus were compiled together with the repertoire data. Of the approximately 400 genotyped donors, less than 90% were placed in the genetic ancestry cluster associated with self-reported Caucasian donors. In a later analysis, previously published TCR beta repertoires from 550 to 700 donors were re-analyzed and high-resolution HLA genotyping was added so that TCR occurrence patterns could be studied. In addition to the first cohort of hundreds of subjects, a separate validation cohort of approximately 110 different subjects was used. The number of typed donors differed by locus: roughly 629-640 for A, B, C, DRB1 and DQB1; 522 for DQA1; some 610 for DPA1; and some 450 for DPB1. In a later genetic analysis, genome-wide SNP genotypes for about three fifths of the roughly 670 donors were used, and that subset was treated as a discovery cohort. Because of strong linkage in the cohort, roughly five DR-DQ haplotypes were treated as single units for association and clustering.

The cohort was made up of 500 to 850 healthy bone marrow donors. Cohort members were all nominally healthy when sampled, although unrecorded immune exposures were likely present. The donor was CMV seronegative and was included in the group of a few hundred seronegative cohort members. A peripheral blood sample was provided by each donor, and peripheral blood mononuclear cells were used for TCR beta sequencing. The Qiagen DNeasy Blood Extraction Kit was used to extract genomic DNA from the blood cell samples. Libraries were made using the immunoSEQ multiplex PCR assay. For the multiplex PCR, a mixture combining 60 forward primers for TCR Vbeta segments and 13 reverse primers for TCR Jbeta segments was used. A multiplex PCR assay on genomic DNA amplified the CDR3 region of rearranged TCR beta genes. Amplified TCR beta libraries were sequenced as 87-base-pair reads on the Illumina HiSeq System. The study's own analysis went as follows. Across the roughly 600 repertoires, a later analysis counted 80 million or so unique TCR beta chains, about 10 million of which were shared by at least two donors. Raw reads were error-corrected and collapsed into unique sequences by a nearest-neighbor algorithm in which closely related sequences were merged to remove PCR and sequencing errors. Alignment of CDR3 sequences to IMGT reference sequences was used to assign V, D and J gene segments. For a sequence to be retained, a match of at least six nucleotides to both a V gene segment and a J gene segment was required. A rearrangement counted as productive if the CDR3 had no stop codons and remained in frame with V and J, and every other rearrangement counted as non-productive. Following IMGT convention, CDR3 was defined as the stretch from the second conserved V-encoded cysteine to the conserved J-encoded phenylalanine. The earlier analysis of about 640 of the donors excluded any sequence lacking an unambiguous match to a single V gene segment. In an earlier analysis of several hundred of the donors, a V segment was called functional when productive rearrangements were above 56.7%, and segregating when the standard deviation between donors exceeded 5%. A statistical classification framework was developed to diagnose cytomegalovirus status using the catalog of TCR beta chain sequences. A later analysis assigned V and J genes by comparing TCR nucleotide sequences with IMGT/GENE-DB human TR gene sequences. The TCRdist pipeline was used in a later analysis to assign CDR3 sequences and most-parsimonious VDJ recombination scenarios. A later analysis defined each TCR beta chain by its CDR3 amino acid sequence plus V-gene family, and excluded reads lacking a unique V-gene family. A later analysis removed 592 highly shared, low-generation-probability nucleotide sequences to deal with suspected cross-contamination and a sequencing artifact. A later analysis calculated a clonal expansion index for each public chain from normalized within-repertoire ranks of inferred template counts. Generation probabilities in a later analysis came from a VDJ recombination model fitted to out-of-frame rearrangements, and those results were checked against IGoR. Hypergeometric tests were used in a later analysis to score TCR-TCR, TCR-HLA and TCR-CMV co-occurrence, with a repertoire-size bias correction applied to the TCR pairs. To estimate false discovery rates, a later analysis permuted the HLA or CMV assignments 20 times. In a later analysis, co-occurring TCRs were grouped with DBSCAN, and TCRdist sequence similarity was added when clustering was performed within HLA-allele-positive subsets. Co-occurrence clustering excluded repertoires with fewer than 30,000 or more than 120,000 public chains, plus five with anomalous nucleotide sharing. Imported from immuneACCESS, the table was reduced by TCRdb to in-frame sequences with V and J called. These copies leave out some clones; in studies compared against another copy, an unresolved V gene accounts for under half, and the cause of the remainder is not known. V and J calls and clone size are as listed in that table; D and trimming were resolved from the DNA. A total of tens of thousands of clones appear in this sample, under 80% of them only once. The ten largest make up approximately 1.5% of the sample.

Turning to this clone: The specificity of this receptor is unknown. Base qualities are not at hand, and no much larger clone is one base apart.

As encoded in the germline V gene, CDR1 is MGHDK while CDR2 is SYGVNS. The V and J ends are trimmed by 6 bases and 2 bases, leaving 10 bases between them. The CDR3 covers 13 residues, taking in both the cysteine and the phenylalanine. Just the 39-base CDR3 DNA is kept, in frame starting at base 1. Points the paper makes about the study in general: Broadly in line with IMGT annotations, most TCR beta V segments showed up in productive rearrangements about 87% or about 30% of the time in an earlier analysis of about 500 of the donors. The sequencing pipeline was judged likely to have produced a cluster of highly shared sequence variants as a technical artifact. The authors suggested that the approach could potentially be extended to other disease states and immunological phenotypes. Because the 87-base-pair reads could not distinguish some IMGT-functional V segments, including TRBV6-2 and TRBV6-3, those segments were excluded. Because HLA typing was missing for some donors at each locus, association tests included only the typed subset. CMV serostatus was the only immune exposure information available for the cohort. Roughly uniform sequencing depth across donors was assumed in presence/absence analyses, although this assumption may not hold. Assigning TCR associations to individual alleles was difficult when HLA alleles, especially DR and DQ, strongly co-occurred. A further reported finding was that TCR beta sequences accurately predicted the HLA-A and HLA-B alleles for most subjects in the first cohort. A few of the identified cytomegalovirus-associated TCR beta chains were confirmed in vitro to be specific for cytomegalovirus antigens. According to a later analysis, most CMV-associated TCR beta chains appeared to be HLA-restricted, and the HLA associations seemed to be driven largely by CMV exposure. Across donors, most TCR sequences were observed very rarely, whereas some public TCRs were present in many individuals. In a later analysis, several top co-occurrence clusters were reported to appear linked to parvovirus B19, influenza, CMV and Epstein-Barr virus. A later genetic analysis reported fewer N-insertions in productive TCRs among donors in an Asian-associated ancestry cluster than the roughly 620-donor mean. According to a later analysis, TCR association rates differed among HLA loci, with DRB1 alleles showing the most associated TCRs and HLA-C alleles showing the fewest. About 17 rarely observed V segments, including chromosome 9 orphons, were excluded from the earlier analysis of 550 to 700 of the donors because counts were too low. A later analysis associated 16,951 TCR beta sequences with specific HLA alleles at a false discovery rate of 0.05. In a later genetic analysis, a missense DCLRE1C variant was associated with V-gene and J-gene trimming of TCR beta chains, and the association was replicated in an independent cohort. Correlated functional status among segregating V segments might reflect linkage disequilibrium, but an unknown experimental factor could not be ruled out. The classifier was reported to diagnose cytomegalovirus status with high specificity and sensitivity in both the original and validation cohorts. In a later analysis, HLA-associated TCR beta chains were found to be more clonally expanded and to have lower generation probabilities than equally common non-associated chains. The study listed 164 TCR beta chains as associated with cytomegalovirus. This cohort had only TCR beta chains sequenced, and the lack of alpha or paired-chain data limited which features could be detected.

The sequencing sample was made of PBMCs. This receptor was obtained from a man aged 35-49 years in good health and CMV-seronegative. The rearrangement combines TRBV25-1 with TRBJ2-5, with a weak D call of TRBD2 (5 bases match). The DNA sequence is as follows: TGTGCCAGCAGCCCCCCGGGACAAGAGACCCAGTACTTC. Protein translation: CASSPPGQETQYF.